What follows are 14 T cell receptor beta chains derived from one specimen sequenced in a study of identical twins. TCRdb used MiXCR to reprocess the 5' RACE reads, holding one entry per CDR3 protein. This sample has around 500,000 distinct CDR3 sequences, with 12% to 15% found just once. This sample was shared with a second study, whose subject was yellow fever vaccine responses in identical twins.

The specimen sequenced was CD4+ T cells sorted from blood. The receptor set was obtained from a woman aged 18-35 years in good health.

Only a few counts were recorded for this clonotype. The chain uses TRBV20-1 and TRBJ2-7; D might be TRBD1 or TRBD2, each matching 5 bases. Trimming took 0 bases from V and 2 from J, leaving 20 bases between them. Per the germline V gene, CDR1 is DFQATT and CDR2 is SNEGSKA (reference sequence). CDR3 length equals 17 residues. The CDR3 DNA is TGCAGTGCTAGAGACCCAGTCCGGGACGCAGGCGCCTACGAGCAGTACTTC. It encodes CSARDPVRDAGAYEQYF.

This clonotype showed up just a few times. The genes are TRBV27 and TRBJ2-1, with D hard to call. Germline CDR1 reads MNHEY; CDR2 reads SMNVEV (reference sequence). Trimming stripped 8 bases from V and 2 bases from J, with 13 bases between. This CDR3 spans 14 amino acids. The CDR3 region has the DNA TGTGCCAGCCGGATCGGGCAGGCCTACAATGAGCAGTTCTTC. This translates into CASRIGQAYNEQFF.

The chain uses TRBV4-2 and TRBJ2-2; TRBD1 is a possible D gene (7 bases). Germline V gene data show CDR1 as LGHNA and CDR2 as YNFKEQ. V lost 5 bases and J 6 bases, leaving 22 bases between the germline ends. This CDR3 contains 17 residues. CDR3 region: CASSESTGRIIAGELFF. In DNA form, the CDR3 reads TGTGCCAGCAGCGAATCGACAGGGAGGATAATCGCCGGGGAGCTGTTTTTT.

V and J are TRBV6-1 and TRBJ2-7, with TRBD2 as a possible D gene (6 bases). The germline V gene has CDR1 MNHNS and CDR2 SASEGT. This CDR3 is built from 13 residues. The V and J ends lost 6 bases and 4 bases respectively, with 13 bases between them. The CDR3, as DNA: TGTGCCAGCAGAGGAGGGAACGGGTACGAGCAGTACTTC. Its protein product is CASRGGNGYEQYF.

About this clonotype itself: A much larger clone lies one base from this, so it may be a read error. The gene calls are TRBV28 and TRBJ2-7; TRBD1 matches at 9 bases. With 7 bases clipped from V and 3 bases from J, the junction kept 7 bases outside the gene matches. The length of the CDR3 is 14 residues. CDR1 is MDHEN and CDR2 is SYDVKM in the germline V gene. CDR3 in amino acids: CASTRAGQGYEQYF. The CDR3 DNA reads as TGTGCCAGCACGCGGGCGGGACAGGGCTACGAGCAGTACTTC.

The V call is TRBV21-1, the J call TRBJ2-1; the D call TRBD2 from the table was never checked on the DNA. TRBV21-1 is deemed a pseudogene. CDR3 length: 14 amino acids. CDR3 loop: CASEGRTLNNEQFF. The CDR3 DNA follows: TGTGCCAGCGAAGGAAGGACCCTAAACAATGAGCAGTTCTTC.

This chain joins TRBV20-1 and TRBJ2-7; D may match TRBD1 or TRBD2 (6 bases each). Trimming removed 1 base from V and 4 bases from J, with 20 bases in between. The V gene's germline CDR1 is DFQATT and CDR2 SNEGSKA (reference sequence). The CDR3 covers 16 residues. CDR3 DNA sequence: TGCAGTGCTAGAGCCCCCCTAAGGGGGGTGGGATACGAGCAGTACTTC. This codes for CSARAPLRGVGYEQYF.

This clonotype was seen more than once but under ten times. This sequence joins TRBV4-1 and TRBJ2-1; D remains unclear. This CDR3 is built from 16 residues. V was cut by 0 bases and J by 2 bases, with 11 bases left in between. The germline V gene encodes CDR1 MGHRA and CDR2 YSYEKL. The CDR3 is CASSQEGSRAYNEQFF. The CDR3 coding sequence is TGCGCCAGCAGCCAAGAAGGATCCCGAGCCTACAATGAGCAGTTCTTC.

This clonotype was picked up a small number of times. The rearrangement joins TRBV5-1 to TRBJ2-3; unclear D gene. Germline V lookup: CDR1 SGHRS, CDR2 YFSETQ. The CDR3 has 15 residues. The V gene lost 2 bases and the J gene lost 2 bases, with 12 bases spanning the gap. CDR3 protein: CASSFDIGHTDTQYF. CDR3 nucleotides: TGCGCCAGCAGCTTTGATATAGGTCACACAGATACGCAGTATTTT.

This clonotype showed up many times. J is TRBJ2-5 and V is TRBV28; D may be TRBD2 (9 bases). Germline assignment: CDR1 MDHEN and CDR2 SYDVKM. This CDR3 has 16 amino acids. Trimming stripped 3 bases from V and 1 base from J, with 15 bases between. The CDR3 DNA follows: TGTGCCAGCAGTTTGGCGGGAGGGACAGGCCAAGAGACCCAGTACTTC. It yields the protein CASSLAGGTGQETQYF.

The chain combines TRBV5-5 with TRBJ2-6; no clear D. Trimming shortened V by 0 bases and J by 4 bases, and 11 bases separated the two germline ends. CDR3 length: 16 residues. The germline gives CDR1 SGHKS, CDR2 YYEKEE (reference sequence). CDR3 in amino acids: CASSLDKSLGANVLTF. In nucleotides, the CDR3 is TGTGCCAGCAGCTTGGACAAGTCTCTGGGGGCCAACGTCCTGACTTTC.

The J gene is TRBJ2-5, the V gene TRBV18; no firm D call. The germline gives CDR1 KGHSH, CDR2 LQKENI. Trimming took off 2 bases at V and 2 bases at J, with 6 bases between the two ends. The CDR3 consists of 13 residues. The CDR3 sequence: CASSPMGQETQYF. The CDR3 nucleotides are TGTGCCAGCTCACCAATGGGGCAAGAGACCCAGTACTTC.

V usage is TRBV6-5 and J usage is TRBJ2-7; unclear D gene. The CDR3 covers 15 residues. Germline values: CDR1 MNHEY, CDR2 SVGAGI. V was shortened by 2 bases and J by 2 bases, with 13 bases between the two germline ends. The chain's CDR3 is CASSYPGDLTYEQYF. The CDR3 coding sequence is TGTGCCAGCAGTTACCCGGGTGATCTGACCTACGAGCAGTACTTC.

Notes on this clonotype: Sequence at one end of the junction differs from germline and may be a read error. The V call is TRBV5-1, the J call TRBJ2-3; no clear D. Germline CDR1 and CDR2: SGHRS and YFSETQ. The CDR3 extends over 15 amino acids. CDR3 nucleotide sequence: TGCGCCAGCAGCTTGGGCCCGGGCGATGGAGATACGCGGTATTTT. Its protein product is CASSLGPGDGDTRYF.